These 26 T cell receptor beta chains came from one sample sequenced in a study of cytomegalovirus exposure and HLA in healthy donors (dated by TCRdb to about 2017). The protocol used for the library was the immunoSEQ multiplex PCR assay. For the multiplex PCR, a mixture combining 60 forward primers for TCR Vbeta segments and 13 reverse primers for TCR Jbeta segments was used. TCRdb provides this immuneACCESS table in a form limited to in-frame rearrangements. Some clones are lacking; in checked studies, under half of them reflect an unresolved V gene, and why the rest are absent is not known. In all, the sample holds 86,000 or so clones, and about 76% of those were seen once. The leading ten clones occupy about 15% of the sample. Sequencing was done on a sample of PBMCs. The receptors were gathered from a woman between 40 and 50 years old in good health and CMV-seropositive.

The J gene is TRBJ2-2, the V gene TRBV9; 9 bases match TRBD1. The CDR3 loop spans 14 amino acids. V lost 4 bases, J lost 6 bases, and 4 bases stayed unmatched. CDR1 SGDLS and CDR2 YYNGEE come from the germline V gene. CDR3 residues: CASSITGGPGELFF. The CDR3 coding sequence is TGTGCCAGCAGCATAACAGGGGGCCCCGGGGAGCTGTTTTTT.

The chain couples TRBV7-9 to TRBJ2-3; 13 nucleotides agree with TRBD2. The junction had 9 bases not matched to a gene; V was cut back by 5 bases and J by 7 bases. The germline CDR1 and CDR2 sequences are SEHNR and FQNEAQ (reference sequence). This CDR3 spans 16 amino acids. For the CDR3, the DNA is TGTGCCAGCAGCCAGTTACTAGCGGGAGGGCCTCATACGCAGTATTTT. Translated: CASSQLLAGGPHTQYF.

J is TRBJ1-3 and V is TRBV7-2, with 8 bases lining up with TRBD1. This CDR3 comprises 16 residues. Germline CDR1 is SGHTA and CDR2 is FQGNSA. V lost 5 bases, J lost 0 bases, and 6 bases stayed unmatched. This CDR3 reads CASSIDRGYSGNTIYF. For the CDR3, the DNA is TGTGCCAGCAGCATCGACAGGGGCTACTCTGGAAACACCATATATTTT.

The gene calls are TRBV7-9 and TRBJ2-7; 8 bases are shared with TRBD1. Unmatched junction bases numbered 3, after V lost 5 bases and J lost 6 bases. Germline V gives CDR1 SEHNR, CDR2 FQNEAQ (reference sequence). This CDR3 has 12 amino acids. The CDR3 spells CASSPTGGEQYF. DNA for the CDR3: TGTGCCAGCAGCCCTACAGGGGGCGAGCAGTACTTC.

This clone was seen only once. Lacking the conserved final phenylalanine or tryptophan, this CDR3 likely reflects a read error. This CDR3 reads CASRAGYEQYS. The CDR3 nucleotides are TGTGCCAGCAGGGCAGGTTACGAGCAGTACTCC. The chain combines TRBV6-5 with TRBJ2-7; D is unresolved. The germline gives CDR1 MNHEY, CDR2 SVGAGI. Trimming pared 6 bases from V and 4 bases from J, leaving 7 bases between. CDR3 length equals 11 residues.

V and J are TRBV30 and TRBJ2-1, with 13 bases identical to TRBD2. Germline assignment: CDR1 GTSNPN and CDR2 SVGIG (reference sequence). The CDR3 is 14 residues long. V lost 4 bases and J lost 10; bases outside the gene matches: 7. The CDR3 DNA reads TGTGCCTGGATCACTAGCGGGGGGGCCCTGGAGCAGTTCTTC. Protein: CAWITSGGALEQFF.

The CDR3: CSATGSTTYEQYF. CDR3 DNA sequence: TGCAGCGCTACAGGGTCCACAACCTACGAGCAGTACTTC. The V call is TRBV29-1, the J call TRBJ2-7; D possibly corresponds to TRBD1 (6 bases). Germline V gives CDR1 SQVTM, CDR2 ANQGSEA. V shed 7 bases and J shed 2 bases, with 15 bases lying between them. The CDR3 is made up of 13 amino acids.

This chain joins TRBV25-1 and TRBJ1-4; D unresolved. Germline V gives CDR1 MGHDK, CDR2 SYGVNS. This CDR3 region has 16 residues. Trimming removed 8 bases at V and 3 bases at J, with 19 bases between. The CDR3 coding sequence is TGTGCCAGCCGGGAGATGGGAGGAGGTGCTAATGAAAAACTGTTTTTT. It yields the protein CASREMGGGANEKLFF. The full variable domain, rest sourced from reference TRBV25-1 and TRBJ1-4, is EADIYQTPRYLVIGTGKKITLECSQTMGHDKMYWYQQDPGMELHLIHYSYGVNSTEKGDLSSESTVSRIRTEHFPLTLESARPSHTSQYLCASREMGGGANEKLFFGSGTQLSVL.

V gene TRBV30 combines with J gene TRBJ2-7; 9 bases fit TRBD1. The V gene end was trimmed by 2 bases and the J gene end by 6 bases; junction bases not matched to a gene: 8. CDR1 GTSNPN and CDR2 SVGIG come from the germline V gene (reference sequence). This CDR3 has 14 amino acids. The CDR3 sequence is CAWSRTGTGIEQYF. The CDR3 region has the DNA TGTGCCTGGAGTAGAACCGGGACAGGGATCGAGCAGTACTTC.

The chain links TRBV7-9 to TRBJ1-5; D not certain. Trimming pared 2 bases from V and 1 base from J, leaving 6 bases between. Germline CDR1 SEHNR, CDR2 FQNEAQ (reference sequence). This CDR3 has 14 residues. The chain's CDR3 is CASSLHSSNQPQHF. The CDR3 DNA reads TGTGCCAGCAGCTTACACAGCAGCAATCAGCCCCAGCATTTT.

This clone was observed a single time. The chain has TRBV5-1 and TRBJ1-4; 7 positions agree with TRBD1. The germline V gene encodes CDR1 SGHRS and CDR2 YFSETQ. The CDR3 has 15 residues. The V and J ends lost 4 bases and 6 bases, in that order; junction bases with no gene match: 9. The CDR3, as DNA: TGCGCCAGCAGCCCCTCGACAGGGTGGGATGAAAAACTGTTTTTT. Residues: CASSPSTGWDEKLFF.

This chain joins TRBV27 and TRBJ1-1; D remains unclear. Between the trimmed V and J ends, which lost 6 bases and 2 bases, there was a span of 13 bases. CDR1 MNHEY and CDR2 SMNVEV come from the germline V gene (reference sequence). The CDR3 sequence is 14 residues long. Here the CDR3 DNA reads TGTGCCAGCAGCCCGTTATCGGTTAACACTGAAGCTTTCTTT. This encodes CASSPLSVNTEAFF.

The chain employs TRBV6-5 and TRBJ2-7, with a tentative D call TRBD2 (6 bases). V was pared by 6 bases and J by 4 bases, with 16 bases between. Germline V gene sequence: CDR1 MNHEY, CDR2 SVGAGI. The CDR3 is 14 residues long. CDR3 amino acids: CASSIRGGRYEQYF. The CDR3, as DNA: TGTGCCAGCAGCATCCGTGGGGGGAGGTACGAGCAGTACTTC.

The rearrangement joins TRBV25-1 to TRBJ1-1; tentatively, D is TRBD1 (5 bases). V was cut by 5 bases and J by 2 bases, with 15 bases left in between. The CDR3 runs 15 residues. The germline V gene encodes CDR1 MGHDK and CDR2 SYGVNS. For the CDR3, the DNA is TGTGCCAGCAGTCCCCAGGGATGGGCAAACACTGAAGCTTTCTTT. Residues: CASSPQGWANTEAFF.

The genes are TRBV11-3 and TRBJ2-3, with a weak D call TRBD2 (5 bases). The CDR3 has 17 residues. Germline V CDR1 and CDR2: SGHNT, YENEEA. With 2 bases removed from V and 3 bases from J, the gap between germline ends came to 18 bases. In nucleotides, the CDR3 is TGTGCCAGCAGCTTACTATTCGACAAAAAGCGGACAGATACGCAGTATTTT. It is translated as CASSLLFDKKRTDTQYF.

This chain joins TRBV28 and TRBJ2-1; the match to TRBD2 covers 7 bases. Losses at the gene ends were 7 bases for V and 10 bases for J; bases not matched to a gene: 13. The germline gives CDR1 MDHEN, CDR2 SYDVKM. This CDR3 region has 14 residues. The CDR3 DNA follows: TGTGCCAGCACCCAGTTAGAGCTAGCGGACGAGCAGTTCTTC. This translates into CASTQLELADEQFF.

This chain uses TRBV27 with TRBJ1-2; the match to TRBD1 covers 8 bases. The CDR3 sequence is 15 residues long. Trimming took 5 bases from V and 2 from J; bases not matched to a gene: 7. Germline values: CDR1 MNHEY, CDR2 SMNVEV (reference sequence). As DNA, the CDR3 is TGTGCCAGCAGTCCTGGGACAGGCCACAACTATGGCTACACCTTC. Its protein product is CASSPGTGHNYGYTF.

Points on this clone: One end of the junction fails to match germline, which may point to a read error. This chain links TRBV2 with TRBJ2-5, with 9 bases matching TRBD1. Germline assignment: CDR1 SNHLY and CDR2 FYNNEI. CDR3 size: 14 residues. The CDR3 protein is CASRGQGGGEAQYF. CDR3 in DNA: TGTGCCAGCAGGGGACAGGGCGGAGGAGAGGCCCAGTACTTC.

The gene calls are TRBV27 and TRBJ2-1; 7 positions agree with TRBD2. This CDR3 has 15 residues. The J segment lost 9 bases and the V segment lost 6 bases, leaving 14 bases of the junction unmatched. The germline V gene has CDR1 MNHEY and CDR2 SMNVEV (reference sequence). CDR3 nucleotide sequence: TGTGCCAGCAGCCCCATAGGCGGGAGTGTTAGTGAGCAGTTCTTC. It yields the protein CASSPIGGSVSEQFF.

The gene calls are TRBV6-1 and TRBJ1-2; 7 bases map to TRBD1. With 7 bases clipped from V and 8 bases from J, the junction kept 16 bases outside the gene matches. Germline CDR1 is MNHNS and CDR2 is SASEGT. The length of the CDR3 is 15 residues. The CDR3 bases are TGTGCCAGCAACGGCCTGACAGGGATTCCGGCCGGCTACACCTTC. Translation: CASNGLTGIPAGYTF.

The chain is built from TRBV6-4 and TRBJ2-3, with D possibly matching TRBD1 (5 bases). The germline gives CDR1 MRHNA, CDR2 SNTAGT. The CDR3 sequence is 13 residues long. V was pared by 8 bases and J by 2 bases, with 11 bases between. CDR3 loop: CASGAGHTDTQYF. The CDR3 DNA reads TGTGCCAGCGGTGCAGGACACACAGATACGCAGTATTTT.

The chain joins TRBV7-9 to TRBJ2-1; a weak D match, TRBD1 (5 bases). Trimming removed 5 bases from V and 7 bases from J, with 15 bases in between. From germline, CDR1 is SEHNR and CDR2 FQNEAQ (reference sequence). CDR3 length equals 14 residues. In nucleotides, the CDR3 is TGTGCCAGCAGCCACCATAGACAGTTTAATGAGCAGTTCTTC. Translation: CASSHHRQFNEQFF.

V gene TRBV5-1 combines with J gene TRBJ2-3; D is uncertain. This CDR3 region has 14 residues. The ends were cut back, 0 bases at V and 3 bases at J, with 8 bases in the middle. Germline loops: CDR1 SGHRS, CDR2 YFSETQ. The DNA for the CDR3 is TGCGCCAGCAGCTTGGGAACCGAGACAGATACGCAGTATTTT. Translated, it gives CASSLGTETDTQYF.

This clone was seen a handful of times. The chain combines TRBV13 with TRBJ2-7; D not certain. The length of the CDR3 is 14 residues. V lost 2 bases and J lost 0, with 8 bases in between. Germline CDR1 is PRHDT and CDR2 is FYEKMQ (reference sequence). As DNA, the CDR3 is TGTGCCAGCAGCTTATTGGCGGACTCCTACGAGCAGTACTTC. Translation: CASSLLADSYEQYF.

About this clone itself: Other DNA sequences within the sample encode an identical CDR3. V gene TRBV7-9 combines with J gene TRBJ2-7; 7 nucleotides match TRBD1. V dropped 5 bases and J dropped 3; count of bases not matched to a gene: 1. The CDR3 spans 12 residues. Per germline, CDR1 SEHNR and CDR2 FQNEAQ (reference sequence). The DNA of the CDR3 is TGTGCCAGCAGCCCAGGGGGCTACGAGCAGTACTTC. Translated: CASSPGGYEQYF.

The chain carries TRBV11-2 and TRBJ1-2; possibly TRBD1 for D (6 bases). V was clipped by 5 bases and J by 4 bases, with 14 bases between them. From germline, CDR1 is SGHAT and CDR2 FQNNGV. The CDR3 consists of 14 residues. In DNA, the CDR3 is TGTGCCAGCAGCACATCGGACAGAGCCTATGGCTACACCTTC. This translates into CASSTSDRAYGYTF.